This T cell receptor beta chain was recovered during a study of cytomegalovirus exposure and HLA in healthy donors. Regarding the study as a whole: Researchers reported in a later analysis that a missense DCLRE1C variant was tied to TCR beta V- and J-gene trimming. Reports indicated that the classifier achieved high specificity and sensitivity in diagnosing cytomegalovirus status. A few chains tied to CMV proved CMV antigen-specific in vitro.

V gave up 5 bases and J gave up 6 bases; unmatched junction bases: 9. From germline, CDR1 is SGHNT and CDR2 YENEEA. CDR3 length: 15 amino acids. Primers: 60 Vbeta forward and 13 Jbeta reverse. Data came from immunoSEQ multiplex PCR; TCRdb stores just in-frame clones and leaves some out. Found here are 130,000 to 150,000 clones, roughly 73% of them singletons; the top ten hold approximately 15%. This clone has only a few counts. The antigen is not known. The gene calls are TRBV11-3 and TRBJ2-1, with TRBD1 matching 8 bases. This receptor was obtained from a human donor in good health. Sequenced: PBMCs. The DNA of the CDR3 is TGTGCCAGCAGCCCGTCAGGGGGCAATGTCAATGAGCAGTTCTTC. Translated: CASSPSGGNVNEQFF.